This paragraph covers one T cell receptor beta chain sequence. Per the original methods: Amplified reference gene primers provided the basis for estimating nucleated cell counts. Assay used: immunoSEQ multiplex PCR; TCRdb lists only in-frame clones, some missing. V and J calls and clone size are copied from that table; D and trimming were computed from the DNA. The sample includes about 330,000 clones, around 83% of them seen just once. The data stem from a study of blood T cell repertoires in COVID-19. For the study at large: Italy, Spain and the United States were the sources of the convalescent and acute COVID-19 samples. Sources were T cells, B-cell-depleted T cells, or PBMCs; the material itself was cDNA or gDNA.

The CDR3 has 15 amino acids. V was pared by 3 bases and J by 1 base, with 5 bases of the junction left unmatched. Germline V gene data show CDR1 as SGHNT and CDR2 as YYREEE (reference sequence). The TCR originated in a woman aged 45-59 years with acute or convalescent COVID-19. The sample comprised peripheral blood. The genes are TRBV5-4 and TRBJ2-3, with 7 bases lining up with TRBD1. The CDR3 DNA reads as TGTGCCAGCAGCTCCGGGACAGAGCGCACAGATACGCAGTATTTT. Amino acid sequence: CASSSGTERTDTQYF.